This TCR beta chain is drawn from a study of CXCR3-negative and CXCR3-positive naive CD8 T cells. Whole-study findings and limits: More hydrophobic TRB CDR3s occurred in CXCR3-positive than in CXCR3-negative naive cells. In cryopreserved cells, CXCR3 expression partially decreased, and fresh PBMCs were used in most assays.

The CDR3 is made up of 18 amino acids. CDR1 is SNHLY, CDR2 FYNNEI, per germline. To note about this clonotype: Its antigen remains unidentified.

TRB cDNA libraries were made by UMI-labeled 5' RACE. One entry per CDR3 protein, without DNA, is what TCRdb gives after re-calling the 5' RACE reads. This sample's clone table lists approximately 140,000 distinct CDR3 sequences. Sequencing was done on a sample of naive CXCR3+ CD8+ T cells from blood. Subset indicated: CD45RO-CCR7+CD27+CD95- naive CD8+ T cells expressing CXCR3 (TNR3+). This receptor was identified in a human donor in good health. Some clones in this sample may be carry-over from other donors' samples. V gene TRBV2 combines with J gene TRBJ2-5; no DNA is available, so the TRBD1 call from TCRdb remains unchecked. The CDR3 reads CASRERGTDALRVETQYF.